The 8 T cell receptor beta chains below all came from one sample that was sequenced in a study of chemoradiotherapy in HPV16-positive cancers. The method was immunoSEQ multiplex PCR; TCRdb's version includes in-frame clones alone and lacks a portion of them. Among 13,000 or so clones listed, about 85% were seen once. The source material was blood, sampled from a patient who underwent chemoradiotherapy. All receptors derive from a human donor with HPV-associated anogenital cancer.

The rearrangement joins TRBV7-9 to TRBJ1-2; no reliable D call. The CDR3 covers 14 residues. V lost 5 bases and J 5 bases, leaving 15 bases between the germline ends. CDR1 and CDR2 (germline): SEHNR, FQNEAQ (reference sequence). CDR3 amino acids: CASSPVVWQYGYTF. The CDR3 DNA reads as TGTGCCAGCAGCCCAGTGGTGTGGCAGTATGGCTACACCTTC.

This clone was seen a few times. The chain links TRBV11-2 to TRBJ1-2, with a weak D call TRBD1 (5 bases). The CDR3 is 14 amino acids. Germline V gives CDR1 SGHAT, CDR2 FQNNGV. Trimming removed 6 bases from V and 4 bases from J, with 15 bases in between. The CDR3 sequence is CASSDAGGFYGYTF. DNA of the CDR3: TGTGCCAGCAGTGACGCCGGGGGGTTCTATGGCTACACCTTC.

The rearrangement uses TRBV6-1 and TRBJ1-2; D is unresolved. Germline CDR1 reads MNHNS; CDR2 reads SASEGT. The CDR3 length is 15 residues. V lost 6 bases, J lost 0 bases, and 14 bases lay in between. The CDR3 protein is CASRGPWQPNYGYTF. The CDR3 DNA is TGTGCCAGCAGGGGTCCCTGGCAACCTAACTATGGCTACACCTTC.

V is TRBV29-1 and J is TRBJ2-3, with 8 bases matching TRBD2. Trimming took 3 bases from V and 6 from J; bases not matched to a gene: 14. This CDR3 region has 16 residues. Germline V gene lookup returns CDR1 SQVTM and CDR2 ANQGSEA. The CDR3 DNA follows: TGCAGCGTTGACACAGTTCGACTAGCGCGCGGGGATACGCAGTATTTT. It translates to CSVDTVRLARGDTQYF.

V and J are TRBV11-2 and TRBJ2-1; 9 positions match TRBD2. This CDR3 contains 14 residues. Unmatched junction bases numbered 2, after V lost 5 bases and J lost 3 bases. Germline lookup yields CDR1 SGHAT and CDR2 FQNNGV. CDR3 coding DNA: TGTGCCAGCAGCCCAGCGGGGGGCTACAATGAGCAGTTCTTC. Its translation is CASSPAGGYNEQFF.

This clone was detected only once. V gene TRBV5-6 combines with J gene TRBJ1-1; no definite D call. The CDR3 runs 18 residues. Germline values: CDR1 SGHDT, CDR2 YYEEEE. Trimming removed 4 bases from V and 0 bases from J, with 22 bases in between. CDR3 in amino acids: CASSPRQTVSPMNTEAFF. CDR3 sequence (DNA): TGTGCCAGCAGCCCCAGACAAACAGTTTCACCCATGAACACTGAAGCTTTCTTT.

The chain links TRBV18 to TRBJ1-5; D is unclear. The V and J ends lost 3 bases and 6 bases respectively, with 21 bases between them. Germline V gives CDR1 KGHSH, CDR2 LQKENI. The CDR3 is 17 residues long. The CDR3 coding sequence is TGTGCCAGCTCACCCTCCGGGCGGCTAACTACCGGTCAGCCCCAGCATTTT. It is translated as CASSPSGRLTTGQPQHF.

This chain links TRBV28 with TRBJ1-1, with D perhaps TRBD1 (5 bases). Germline V gene sequence: CDR1 MDHEN, CDR2 SYDVKM. CDR3 length: 15 amino acids. The V gene lost 6 bases and the J gene lost 5 bases, with 19 bases spanning the gap. The CDR3 loop is CASRRAPREGTEAFF. The CDR3 DNA reads as TGTGCCAGCAGACGAGCCCCCAGGGAAGGTACTGAAGCTTTCTTT.